The clone carrying this T cell receptor beta chain was recorded a few times. Its antigen remains unknown. The entry originates in a study of immune cell composition in non-small cell lung cancer. Study findings and constraints: Clones >0.5% enriched in tumour were rarer in adenocarcinoma (roughly 35%) than squamous (around 75%).

Normal lung was sampled as far from the tumour as possible, at least 3 cm. In germline, CDR1 is MNHEY, CDR2 SVGAGI. CDR3 length: 13 residues. V shed 6 bases, J shed 4 bases, and the junction held 5 bases outside the gene matches. The repertoire was sequenced with immunoSEQ multiplex PCR; TCRdb's copy has only in-frame clones and lacks some. The sample lists 500 or so clones, under 75% occurring once. The chain joins TRBV6-5 to TRBJ1-1; 7 bases fit TRBD1. The sequenced sample consisted of non-adjacent lung tissue. The sequence was collected from a human donor with non-small cell lung cancer. CDR3 bases: TGTGCCAGCAGAGAAAGGGGGCTCACTGAAGCTTTCTTT. Its translation: CASRERGLTEAFF.